This T cell receptor (beta chain) was obtained from a study of cytomegalovirus exposure and HLA in healthy donors. The assay was immunoSEQ multiplex PCR, and TCRdb's table has in-frame clones only and misses some. This table has about 130,000 clones, approximately 95% appearing once. Germline loops: CDR1 SGHNT, CDR2 YYREEE (reference sequence). V gave up 1 base and J gave up 7 bases; unmatched junction bases: 7. The CDR3 runs to 15 residues. The rearrangement uses TRBV5-4 and TRBJ2-2; 7 bases line up with TRBD2. This receptor was identified in a man aged 18 to 29 in good health and CMV-seronegative. Source material: PBMCs. Here the CDR3 DNA reads TGTGCCAGCAGCTTGAGGCCTAGCGGTCACGGGGAGCTGTTTTTT. This codes for CASSLRPSGHGELFF.